This TCR beta chain was recorded in a study of patients and donors after allogeneic stem cell transplantation (dated by TCRdb to the early 2020s). The cysteine opens and the phenylalanine closes a CDR3 of 14 amino acids. CDR3 DNA only is kept here, 42 bases in frame from base 1. V drops 3 bases and J drops 3 bases, leaving 9 bases in between. This clonotype was seen a few times. Its antigen remains unidentified. No per-base quality is available; no much larger clone lies one base away. Receptor amplification or capture employed RT-PCR. Sequencing instrument: NextSeq 550. TCRdb reanalyzed the raw reads on its own, using fastp at Q25 for trimming and MiXCR for clone calling, and kept in-frame beta chains. A single entry per CDR3 protein holds the most common genes and DNA from its merged rows. The sample table holds about 90,000 distinct CDR3 sequences, of which approximately 49% were seen once. The ten most abundant clones make up 50% to 75% of the sample.

The chain uses TRBV12-3 or TRBV12-4 and TRBJ1-3; possibly the D gene is TRBD1, per 5 matching bases. This TCR was sampled from a human donor who was either an allogeneic HSCT recipient or a stem cell or donor lymphocyte infusion donor (not recorded which). It is not recorded whose cells these are; they may come from a transplant donor. Sequenced material: blood, either unsorted or a sorted T cell fraction (not recorded which). The DNA reads TGTGCCAGCAGTTTTGCGACAGTTGGAAACACCATATATTTT. The encoded protein is CASSFATVGNTIYF.